The TCR beta chain described here comes from a study of identical twins. Study results and caveats: Insertion counts were lower in abundant cord blood beta clonotypes, a trend that memory repertoires did not show.

A remark on this clonotype: Antigen specificity is unknown.

TCRdb analysed the 5' RACE reads with MiXCR anew, one entry per CDR3 protein. Here the sample spans about 200,000 distinct CDR3 sequences, 7.5% being singletons. The data also belong to a second study, concerning yellow fever vaccine responses in identical twins.

The receptor's source is a woman under 30 in good health. Specimen: memory (CD45RO+) T cells sorted from blood.

CDR3 residues: CASNSPGGEDQYF. The CDR3 bases are TGTGCCAGCAACTCACCAGGGGGCGAGGATCAGTACTTC. V is TRBV7-9 and J is TRBJ2-4; 8 nucleotides agree with TRBD1. The germline V gene encodes CDR1 SEHNR and CDR2 FQNEAQ (reference sequence). The CDR3 length is 13 residues. V gave up 7 bases and J gave up 12 bases; unmatched junction bases: 11.